The 10 T cell receptor beta chains reported below all come from one sample, sequenced in a study of blood T cell repertoires in COVID-19. Profiling relied on immunoSEQ multiplex PCR, and the TCRdb table lists in-frame clones only, not all of them. The repertoire holds roughly 63,000 clones, 70% to 80% seen once, with roughly an eighth in the top ten. The sample consisted of peripheral blood. The receptors here all came from a man older than 75 with acute or convalescent COVID-19.

The table lists this clone with a count of one. The chain combines TRBV4-1 with TRBJ1-6; unclear D gene. Germline CDR1 reads MGHRA; CDR2 reads YSYEKL. The CDR3 runs 14 residues. V was shortened by 8 bases and J by 7 bases, with 15 bases between the two germline ends. CDR3 residues: CASVPTKHNSPLHF. Here the CDR3 DNA reads TGCGCCAGCGTCCCAACCAAACACAATTCACCCCTCCACTTT.

The chain uses TRBV2 and TRBJ1-1; tentative D call: TRBD1 (6 bases). V was pared by 6 bases and J by 4 bases, with 15 bases between. Germline assignment: CDR1 SNHLY and CDR2 FYNNEI. This CDR3 has 14 residues. CDR3 coding DNA: TGTGCCAGCAGGTCAGGGGTGTTGGCCACTGAAGCTTTCTTT. The encoded protein is CASRSGVLATEAFF.

CDR3 residues: CAWSTHRKSGLAGYNEQFF. The CDR3 DNA follows: TGTGCCTGGAGTACCCACCGTAAATCGGGACTAGCGGGCTACAATGAGCAGTTCTTC. This chain connects TRBV30 to TRBJ2-1; TRBD2 aligns across 12 bases. V was clipped by 2 bases and J by 3 bases; unmatched bases: 14. The CDR3 has 19 amino acids. Germline V gene sequence: CDR1 GTSNPN, CDR2 SVGIG (reference sequence).

The chain recombines TRBV7-9 with TRBJ2-3, with D possibly TRBD2 on 6 matching bases. Germline CDR1 reads SEHNR; CDR2 reads FQNEAQ (reference sequence). Trimming cost V 5 bases and J 4 bases, with 10 bases left between them. The CDR3 runs 13 residues. CDR3 protein: CASSPSGADTQYF. In nucleotides, the CDR3 is TGTGCCAGCAGCCCCTCGGGGGCAGATACGCAGTATTTT.

CDR3 coding DNA: TGTGCCAGCAGCCGGGGTGGTGTATCCCGATACAATGAGCAGTTCTTC. It translates to CASSRGGVSRYNEQFF. The rearrangement joins TRBV7-9 to TRBJ2-1, with a possible D match to TRBD2 (5 bases). This CDR3 is built from 16 residues. Germline lookup yields CDR1 SEHNR and CDR2 FQNEAQ (reference sequence). Between the trimmed V and J ends, which lost 5 bases and 4 bases, there was a span of 18 bases.

V gene TRBV30 combines with J gene TRBJ2-7, with 11 bases lining up with TRBD2. The CDR3 is 15 residues long. Trimming at V came to 0 bases and at J to 5 bases, leaving 6 bases not matched to a gene. Germline V gene data show CDR1 as GTSNPN and CDR2 as SVGIG (reference sequence). The CDR3 DNA sequence: TGTGCCTGGAGTGTCGATCTAGCGGGAGGTGACGAGCAGTACTTC. Its protein product is CAWSVDLAGGDEQYF. The whole variable domain, filled in from reference TRBV30 and TRBJ2-7, reads SQTIHQWPATLVQPVGSPLSLECTVEGTSNPNLYWYRQAAGRGLQLLFYSVGIGQISSEVPQNLSASRPQDRQFILSSKKLLLSDSGFYLCAWSVDLAGGDEQYFGPGTRLTVT.

The chain couples TRBV11-3 to TRBJ1-1; TRBD1 is a possible D gene (6 bases). V lost 1 base to trimming and J lost 5 bases, with 14 bases between them. CDR1 SGHNT and CDR2 YENEEA come from the germline V gene. The CDR3 consists of 15 residues. In nucleotides, the CDR3 is TGTGCCAGCAGCTTAGTTGGGGGGGCGCGGACTGAAGCTTTCTTT. Translation gives CASSLVGGARTEAFF. Together with reference TRBV11-3 and TRBJ1-1, the CDR3 gives the full variable domain: EAGVVQSPRYKIIEKKQPVAFWCNPISGHNTLYWYLQNLGQGPELLIRYENEEAVDDSQLPKDRFSAERLKGVDSTLKIQPAELGDSAVYLCASSLVGGARTEAFFGQGTRLTVV.

The rearrangement joins TRBV7-2 to TRBJ1-2; possible D gene TRBD1, 5 bases. The CDR3 contains 16 residues. The ends were cut back, 1 base at V and 6 bases at J, with 18 bases in the middle. The germline V gene has CDR1 SGHTA and CDR2 FQGNSA. DNA for the CDR3: TGTGCCAGCAGCTTAGTAGCGGGGGTCATTTTGAATGGCTACACCTTC. The encoded protein is CASSLVAGVILNGYTF.

This clone has just one count. Germline is not matched at one junction end, which may reflect a read error. The chain recombines TRBV7-7 with TRBJ2-7; 7 nucleotides line up with TRBD1. Germline lookup yields CDR1 SSHAT and CDR2 FNYEAQ (reference sequence). There are 13 residues in the CDR3. CDR3 DNA sequence: TGTGCTAGCAGCCGGGACAGAGTCAGCGAGCAGTACTTC. The encoded protein is CASSRDRVSEQYF. The entire variable domain, with the rest obtained from reference TRBV7-7 and TRBJ2-7, is as follows: GAGVSQSPRYKVTKRGQDVTLRCDPISSHATLYWYQQALGQGPEFLTYFNYEAQPDKSGLPSDRFSAERPEGSISTLTIQRTEQRDSAMYRCASSRDRVSEQYFGPGTRLTVT.

The gene calls are TRBV29-1 and TRBJ2-3, with D possibly TRBD1 on 5 matching bases. From germline, CDR1 is SQVTM and CDR2 ANQGSEA. The CDR3 contains 15 residues. The ends were cut back, 0 bases at V and 0 bases at J, with 10 bases in the middle. The chain's CDR3 is CSVEDQAGSTDTQYF. CDR3 coding DNA: TGCAGCGTTGAAGATCAGGCAGGGAGCACAGATACGCAGTATTTT.